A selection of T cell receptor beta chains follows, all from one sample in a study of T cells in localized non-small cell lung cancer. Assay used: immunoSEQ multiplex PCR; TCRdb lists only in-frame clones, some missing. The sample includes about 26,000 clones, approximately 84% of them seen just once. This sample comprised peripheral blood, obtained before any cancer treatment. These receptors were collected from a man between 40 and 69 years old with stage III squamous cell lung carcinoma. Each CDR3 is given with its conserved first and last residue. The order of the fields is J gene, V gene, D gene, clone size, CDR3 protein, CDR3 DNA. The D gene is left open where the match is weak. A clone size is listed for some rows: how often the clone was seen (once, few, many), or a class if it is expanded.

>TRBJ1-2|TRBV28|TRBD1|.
CASRLTGVRYGYTF
TGTGCCAGCAGACTTACAGGGGTAAGATATGGCTACACCTTC
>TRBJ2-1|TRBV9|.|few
CASSVRLGLTGNEQFF
TGTGCCAGCAGCGTACGTTTGGGGCTAACGGGCAATGAGCAGTTCTTC
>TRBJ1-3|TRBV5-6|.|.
CASSLPTVDTIYF
TGTGCCAGCAGCTTACCAACCGTGGACACCATATATTTT
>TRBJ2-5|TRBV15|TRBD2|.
CATSRASGEETQYF
TGTGCCACCAGCAGAGCAAGCGGGGAAGAGACCCAGTACTTC
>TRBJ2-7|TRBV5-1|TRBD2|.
CASSWGLAGPYEQYF
TGCGCCAGCAGCTGGGGACTAGCGGGACCCTACGAGCAGTACTTC
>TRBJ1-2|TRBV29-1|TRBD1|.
CSVGQGADYGYTF
TGCAGCGTAGGACAGGGGGCTGACTATGGCTACACCTTC
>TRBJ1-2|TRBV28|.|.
CASSFGSYGYTF
TGTGCCAGCAGTTTTGGTAGCTATGGCTACACCTTC
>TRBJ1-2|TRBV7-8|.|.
CASSLGGGSTYGYTF
TGTGCCAGCAGCTTAGGGGGGGGTTCTACTTATGGCTACACCTTC
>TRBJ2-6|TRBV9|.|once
CASSVLRNGANVLTF
TGTGCCAGCAGCGTACTGCGCAACGGGGCCAACGTCCTGACTTTC
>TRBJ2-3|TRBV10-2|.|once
CASSEFQGGITDTQYF
TGCGCCAGCAGTGAGTTTCAGGGGGGGATCACAGATACGCAGTATTTT
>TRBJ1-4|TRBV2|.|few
CASSPRAAIEKLFF
TGTGCCAGCAGCCCCAGGGCGGCGATTGAAAAACTGTTTTTT
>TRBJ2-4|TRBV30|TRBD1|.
CAWSIGDSRYF
TGTGCCTGGAGCATAGGGGACAGCCGGTACTTC
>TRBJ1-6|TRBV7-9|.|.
CASSVGEGYSPLHF
TGTGCCAGCAGCGTGGGGGAGGGGTATTCACCCCTCCACTTT
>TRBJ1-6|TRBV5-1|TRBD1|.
CASSIRTGDSPLHF
TGCGCCAGCAGCATTAGGACAGGGGATTCACCCCTCCACTTT
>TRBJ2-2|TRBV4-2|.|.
CASSQGGGSTGELFF
TGTGCCAGCAGCCAAGGGGGTGGGTCAACCGGGGAGCTGTTTTTT
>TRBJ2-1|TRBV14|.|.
CASSPGVYIEQFF
TGTGCCAGCAGCCCCGGGGTCTACATTGAGCAGTTCTTC
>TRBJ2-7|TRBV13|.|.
CASSLGAGYEQYF
TGTGCCAGCAGCTTAGGGGCCGGCTACGAGCAGTACTTC
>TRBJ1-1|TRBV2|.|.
CASTGSGPEAFF
TGTGCCAGCACCGGCTCTGGTCCTGAAGCTTTCTTT
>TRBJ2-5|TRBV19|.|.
CASSAGNRVGTQYF
TGTGCCAGTAGTGCGGGAAACAGGGTCGGGACCCAGTACTTC
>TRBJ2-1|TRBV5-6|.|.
CASSLVGSLVVF
TGTGCCAGCTCGCTTGTGGGCAGCCTAGTAGTCTTC
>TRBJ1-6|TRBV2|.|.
CAALRTGDSPLHF
TGTGCCGCCCTCAGGACGGGGGATTCACCCCTCCACTTT
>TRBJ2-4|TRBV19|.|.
CASSISGDSSKNIQYF
TGTGCCAGTAGTATATCGGGGGACTCCTCCAAAAACATTCAGTACTTC
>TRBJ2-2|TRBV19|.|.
CASINRGGPRTGELFF
TGTGCCAGTATTAATCGAGGGGGGCCGCGCACCGGGGAGCTGTTTTTT
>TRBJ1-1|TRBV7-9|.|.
CASSPAMGAEAFF
TGTGCCAGCAGCCCTGCTATGGGCGCTGAAGCTTTCTTT
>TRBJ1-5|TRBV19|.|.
CASSTYYDSNQPQHF
TGTGCCAGTAGCACGTATTACGACAGCAATCAGCCCCAGCATTTT
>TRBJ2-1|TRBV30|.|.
CAWSSLPNEQFF
TGTGCCTGGAGCTCACTCCCCAATGAGCAGTTCTTC
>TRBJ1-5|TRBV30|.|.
CAWRGAGLYNQPQHF
TGTGCCTGGAGGGGCGCAGGGTTGTACAATCAGCCCCAGCATTTT
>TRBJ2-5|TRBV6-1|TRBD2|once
CASSESRAGAQETQYF
TGTGCCAGCAGTGAATCGCGAGCGGGGGCCCAAGAGACCCAGTACTTC
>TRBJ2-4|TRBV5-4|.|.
CASSLDSVGVGNIQYF
TGTGCCAGCAGCTTGGATAGTGTCGGGGTCGGAAACATTCAGTACTTC
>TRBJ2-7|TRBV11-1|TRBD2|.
CASSSGAGGFYEQYF
TGTGCCAGCAGCTCCGGGGCGGGAGGCTTCTACGAGCAGTACTTC
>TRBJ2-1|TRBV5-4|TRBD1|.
CASSMGQYNEQFF
TGTGCCAGCAGCATGGGACAGTACAATGAGCAGTTCTTC
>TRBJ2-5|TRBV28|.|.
CASRGSQETQYF
TGTGCCAGCCGAGGTTCCCAAGAGACCCAGTACTTC
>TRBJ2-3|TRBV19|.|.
CASSTAGGKWDTQYF
TGTGCCAGTAGTACGGCAGGGGGGAAATGGGATACGCAGTATTTT
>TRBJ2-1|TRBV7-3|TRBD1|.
CASSQYRGNEQFF
TGTGCCAGCAGCCAATACAGGGGTAATGAGCAGTTCTTC
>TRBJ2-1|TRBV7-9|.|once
CASSLPGPIHNEQFF
TGTGCCAGCAGCCTCCCTGGACCGATCCACAATGAGCAGTTCTTC
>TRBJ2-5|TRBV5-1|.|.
CASSRFDGQETQYF
TGCGCCAGCAGTCGGTTTGACGGACAAGAGACCCAGTACTTC
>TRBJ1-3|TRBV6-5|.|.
CASSLQGAGNTIYF
TGTGCCAGCAGCTTACAGGGAGCTGGAAACACCATATATTTT
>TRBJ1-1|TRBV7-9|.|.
CATIGEDTEAFF
TGTGCCACGATCGGGGAAGACACTGAAGCTTTCTTT
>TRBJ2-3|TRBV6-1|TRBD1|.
CASSDKGAPVTDTQYF
TGTGCCAGCAGTGATAAGGGGGCGCCCGTCACAGATACGCAGTATTTT
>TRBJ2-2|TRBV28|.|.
CASSRQAGELFF
TGTGCCAGCTCTCGACAGGCCGGGGAGCTGTTTTTT
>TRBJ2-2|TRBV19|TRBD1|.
CASKPDRGITGELFF
TGTGCCAGTAAGCCGGACAGGGGAATCACCGGGGAGCTGTTTTTT
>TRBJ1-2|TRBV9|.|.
CASTLTGHRTKAYYGYTF
TGTGCCAGCACACTAACGGGGCATCGGACAAAGGCTTACTATGGCTACACCTTC
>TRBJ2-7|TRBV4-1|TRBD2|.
CASSPSGYEQYF
TGCGCCAGCAGCCCTAGCGGCTACGAGCAGTACTTC
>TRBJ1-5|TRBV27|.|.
CASSPRRYNQPQHF
TGTGCCAGCAGTCCCCGGAGATACAATCAGCCCCAGCATTTT
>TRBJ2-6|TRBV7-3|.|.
CASSLPSAGANVLTF
TGTGCCAGCAGCCTCCCTTCGGCTGGGGCCAACGTCCTGACTTTC
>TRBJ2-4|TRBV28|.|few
CASSSGGTLRNIQYF
TGTGCCAGCAGTTCCGGAGGGACGTTGCGTAACATTCAGTACTTC
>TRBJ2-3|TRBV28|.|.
CASSLWTVGATDTQYF
TGTGCCAGCAGTTTATGGACGGTGGGGGCAACAGATACGCAGTATTTT
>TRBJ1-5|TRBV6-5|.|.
CASWGGNNQPQHF
TGTGCCAGCTGGGGAGGGAACAATCAGCCCCAGCATTTT
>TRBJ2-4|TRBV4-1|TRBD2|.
CASSTGLAENIQYF
TGCGCCAGCTCCACAGGACTAGCGGAAAACATTCAGTACTTC
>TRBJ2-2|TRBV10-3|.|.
CAIQGEGTGELFF
TGTGCCATCCAGGGGGAGGGGACCGGGGAGCTGTTTTTT
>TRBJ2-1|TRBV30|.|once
CAWSVNEQFF
TGTGCCTGGAGTGTTAATGAGCAGTTCTTC
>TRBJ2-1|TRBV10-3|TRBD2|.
CAISESLAGAYNEQFF
TGTGCCATCAGTGAGTCCCTAGCGGGAGCCTACAATGAGCAGTTCTTC
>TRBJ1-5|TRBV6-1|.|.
CASSEAGTDNQPQHF
TGTGCCAGCAGTGAAGCGGGGACTGACAATCAGCCCCAGCATTTT
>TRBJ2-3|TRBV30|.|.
CAWGREWTDTQYF
TGTGCCTGGGGGAGAGAGTGGACAGATACGCAGTATTTT
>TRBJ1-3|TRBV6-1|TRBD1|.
CASSEIGRGGSGNTIYF
TGTGCCAGCAGTGAAATAGGCAGGGGGGGCTCTGGAAACACCATATATTTT
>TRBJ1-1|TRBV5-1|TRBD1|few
CASSLETGYFGAFF
TGCGCCAGCAGCTTGGAGACAGGGTATTTCGGAGCTTTCTTT
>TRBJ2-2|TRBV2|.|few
CASSGIVGTGELFF
TGTGCCAGCAGTGGAATAGTGGGCACCGGGGAGCTGTTTTTT
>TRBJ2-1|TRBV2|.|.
CASSDFGHQWQFF
TGTGCCAGCAGTGATTTTGGACATCAATGGCAGTTCTTC
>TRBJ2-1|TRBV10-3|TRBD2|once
CAIRGGGMGNEQFF
TGTGCCATCAGAGGCGGGGGGATGGGGAATGAGCAGTTCTTC
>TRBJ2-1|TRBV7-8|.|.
CASSPRARLIEQFF
TGTGCCAGCAGCCCCAGGGCCCGTTTGATTGAGCAGTTCTTC